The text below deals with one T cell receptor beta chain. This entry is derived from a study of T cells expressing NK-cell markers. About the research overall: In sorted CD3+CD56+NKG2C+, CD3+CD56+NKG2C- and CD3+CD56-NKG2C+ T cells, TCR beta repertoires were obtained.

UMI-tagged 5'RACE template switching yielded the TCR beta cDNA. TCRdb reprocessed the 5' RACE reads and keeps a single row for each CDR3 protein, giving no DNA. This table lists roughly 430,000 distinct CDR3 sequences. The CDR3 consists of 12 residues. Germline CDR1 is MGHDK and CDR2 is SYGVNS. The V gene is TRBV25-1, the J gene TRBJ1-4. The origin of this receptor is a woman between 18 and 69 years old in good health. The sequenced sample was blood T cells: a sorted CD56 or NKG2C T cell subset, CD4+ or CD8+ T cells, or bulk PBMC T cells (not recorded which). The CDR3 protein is CASAVANEKLFF.